This T cell receptor beta chain was recorded in a study of T cell repertoires in cytomegalovirus infection. For the study at large: Evidence of both CMV infection and a matching HLA type came from public TCR beta signatures. Findings of the study overall: HLA-C-restricted CMV-specific TCR beta clonotypes prevailed in the ex vivo response. Carriers of CMV plus the relevant HLA were identified by cumulative public TCR beta family frequency.

TCRdb used MiXCR to reprocess the reads, holding one entry per CDR3 protein. The sample carries tens of thousands of distinct CDR3 sequences, around 3.4% recorded once. This clonotype was detected ten times or more. As yet, its antigen is unknown. The CDR3 spans 15 residues. Germline-derived CDR1 and CDR2 are DFQATT and SNEGSKA (reference sequence). Trimming removed 7 bases from V and 0 bases from J; junction bases left unmatched: 9. The receptor was isolated from a human donor in good health (CMV status not recorded). Some clones in this sample may be carry-over from other donors' samples. V and J are TRBV20-1 and TRBJ1-5; TRBD1 aligns across 7 bases. The sequenced material came from PBMCs. CDR3 nucleotides: TGCAGTGTTGGGACAGACAGATATAGCAATCAGCCCCAGCATTTT. Amino acid sequence: CSVGTDRYSNQPQHF.